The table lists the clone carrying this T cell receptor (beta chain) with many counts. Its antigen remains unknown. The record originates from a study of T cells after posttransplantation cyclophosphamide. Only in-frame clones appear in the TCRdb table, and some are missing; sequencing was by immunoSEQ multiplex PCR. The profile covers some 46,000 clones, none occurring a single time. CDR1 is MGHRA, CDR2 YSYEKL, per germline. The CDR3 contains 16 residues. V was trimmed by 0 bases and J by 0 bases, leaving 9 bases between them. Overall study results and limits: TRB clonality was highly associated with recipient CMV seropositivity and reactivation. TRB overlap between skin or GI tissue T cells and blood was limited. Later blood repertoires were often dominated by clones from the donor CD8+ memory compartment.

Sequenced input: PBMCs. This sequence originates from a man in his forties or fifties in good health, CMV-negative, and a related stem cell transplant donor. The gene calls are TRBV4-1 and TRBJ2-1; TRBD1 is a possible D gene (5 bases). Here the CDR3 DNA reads TGCGCCAGCAGCCAAGAAAGGGGAAGCTCCTACAATGAGCAGTTCTTC. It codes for CASSQERGSSYNEQFF.